These 31 T cell receptor beta chains were sequenced from one sample in a study of response to subunit inactivated influenza vaccine (dated by TCRdb to the late 2010s). This sample's time point label indicates: 45 days after influenza vaccine administration. Receptors were amplified or captured by RT-PCR. The data were produced on an Illumina HiSeq 2500. TCRdb reworked the public reads: Q25 trimming with fastp, MiXCR clone assembly, productive beta chains retained. CDR3 protein sequences are deduplicated, and each keeps its most common genes and DNA. The sample table contains some 480,000 distinct CDR3 sequences; only one count was recorded for approximately 11% of them. Roughly 12% of the sample rests with the top ten. Here the sequenced sample was PBMCs from blood, taken roughly 47 days after vaccination. These receptors originate from a man aged 50 to 59 who received an inactivated influenza vaccine. Donor details come from another sample of the same person, matched by shared clones.

This clonotype has only a few counts. This chain connects TRBV12-3 or TRBV12-4 to TRBJ2-7; D is unresolved. The CDR3 is 12 amino acids. Trimming removed 6 bases from V and 9 bases from J, with 15 bases in between. The CDR3 DNA is TGTGCCAGCAGCCTCAGTGGGTTTGGGCAGTACTTC. Amino acid sequence: CASSLSGFGQYF.

As to this clonotype: Given a much more abundant clone one base away, this may be a read error. The chain recombines TRBV5-5 with TRBJ2-5, with TRBD1 identical over 7 bases. The CDR3 has 14 residues. V shed 10 bases, J shed 5 bases, and the junction held 14 bases outside the gene matches. Germline V lookup: CDR1 SGHKS, CDR2 YYEKEE (reference sequence). Here the CDR3 reads CAGTTGTVSETQYF. For the CDR3, the DNA is TGTGCCGGCACGACAGGGACAGTTTCGGAGACCCAGTACTTC.

This clonotype was found many times. This chain joins TRBV15 and TRBJ2-5; tentatively, D is TRBD1 (5 bases). This CDR3 is 15 amino acids long. Per germline, CDR1 LNHNV and CDR2 YYDKDF (reference sequence). V shed 6 bases and J shed 0 bases, with 14 bases lying between them. In DNA, the CDR3 is TGTGCCACCAGTTATAAGGGCAGGGACCAAGAGACCCAGTACTTC. This codes for CATSYKGRDQETQYF.

This clonotype was detected only a few times. In DNA form, the CDR3 reads TGCAGTGCTATATCTGGAGCGGCTCTAAGGGGGTACGAGCAGTACTTC. It yields the protein CSAISGAALRGYEQYF. V usage is TRBV20-1 and J usage is TRBJ2-7; possibly TRBD1 for D (6 bases). CDR1 and CDR2 from the germline V gene are DFQATT and SNEGSKA (reference sequence). Trimming cost V 4 bases and J 4 bases, with 23 bases left between them. This CDR3 has 16 amino acids.

This clonotype was counted at least ten times. The genes are TRBV24-1 and TRBJ1-1, with a possible D match to TRBD1 (5 bases). The germline gives CDR1 KGHDR, CDR2 SFDVKD. Trimming took 2 bases from V and 0 from J, leaving 9 bases between them. There are 15 residues in the CDR3. CDR3 nucleotide sequence: TGTGCCACCAGTGATTCAGGACACTTGAACACTGAAGCTTTCTTT. Translation gives CATSDSGHLNTEAFF.

This clonotype occurred many times. The genes are TRBV5-4 and TRBJ2-7; the D gene could be TRBD1 or TRBD2 (7 bases each). The CDR3 covers 15 residues. The germline CDR1 and CDR2 sequences are SGHNT and YYREEE (reference sequence). V lost 4 bases, J lost 2 bases, and 16 bases lay in between. The CDR3 nucleotides are TGTGCCAGCAGCCGAGAGGGGGCGGGAGCCTACGAGCAGTACTTC. Its translation is CASSREGAGAYEQYF.

This clonotype has just a few counts. The CDR3 region has the DNA TGTGCCAGCAGCCCCCAAGCACCATCGGTTAATGGCAATGAGCAGTTCTTC. Its translation: CASSPQAPSVNGNEQFF. The J gene is TRBJ2-1, the V gene TRBV7-2, with no clear D. Trimming removed 5 bases at V and 6 bases at J, with 23 bases between. The CDR3 totals 17 residues. CDR1 and CDR2 (germline): SGHTA, FQGNSA.

This clonotype was seen ten or more times. The J gene is TRBJ2-3, the V gene TRBV5-1, with D maybe TRBD2 (7 bases). Trimming left V 0 bases short and J 4 bases short, with 12 bases between. Germline CDR1 reads SGHRS; CDR2 reads YFSETQ. CDR3 length equals 15 residues. The CDR3 loop reads CASSLAKGGSDTQYF. The CDR3 DNA is TGCGCCAGCAGCTTGGCCAAGGGGGGGTCAGATACGCAGTATTTT.

V usage is TRBV5-5 and J usage is TRBJ2-4; perhaps TRBD2 as D (6 bases). CDR1 and CDR2 from the germline V gene are SGHKS and YYEKEE (reference sequence). The CDR3 loop spans 12 amino acids. V was shortened by 3 bases and J by 12 bases, with 13 bases between the two germline ends. For the CDR3, the DNA is TGTGCCAGCAGCTCCGGCGGGGTGGCTCAGTACTTC. It is translated as CASSSGGVAQYF.

There are many counts of this clonotype. This chain joins TRBV12-3 or TRBV12-4 and TRBJ1-3; D uncertain. The CDR3 extends over 15 amino acids. The germline V and J ends were trimmed by 5 bases and 1 base, with 12 bases remaining between them. The CDR3 nucleotides are TGTGCCAGCAGTCTGTTCCCGCCTTCTGGAAACACCATATATTTT. This codes for CASSLFPPSGNTIYF.

V gene TRBV25-1 combines with J gene TRBJ2-7; D might be TRBD2 (5 bases). Germline V gene sequence: CDR1 MGHDK, CDR2 SYGVNS. This CDR3 comprises 14 residues. The ends were cut back, 4 bases at V and 2 bases at J, with 12 bases in the middle. The DNA of the CDR3 is TGTGCCAGCAGTGGGACTCGAAAGGCCTACGAGCAGTACTTC. Protein: CASSGTRKAYEQYF.

This clonotype was counted only a few times. The chain couples TRBV5-5 to TRBJ1-5, with D unresolved. The V end was cut by 2 bases, the J end by 3 bases, with 6 bases between. This CDR3 is built from 13 residues. CDR1 and CDR2 from the germline V gene are SGHKS and YYEKEE (reference sequence). The chain's CDR3 is CASSLMYNQPQHF. In nucleotides, the CDR3 is TGTGCCAGCAGCTTAATGTACAATCAGCCCCAGCATTTT.

The table lists this clonotype with many counts. J is TRBJ2-1 and V is TRBV5-1; the D is unclear. Germline V CDR1 and CDR2: SGHRS, YFSETQ. With 0 bases removed from V and 8 bases from J, the gap between germline ends came to 9 bases. This CDR3 comprises 13 residues. CDR3 residues: CASSLAQSHEQFF. CDR3 DNA: TGCGCCAGCAGCTTGGCTCAGAGCCATGAGCAGTTCTTC.

This clonotype was seen more than once but under ten times. The chain carries TRBV7-8 and TRBJ1-2; TRBD1 aligns across 7 bases. The CDR3 length is 13 residues. The germline V gene has CDR1 SGHVS and CDR2 FQNEAQ. Losses at the gene ends were 5 bases for V and 6 bases for J; bases not matched to a gene: 6. CDR3 region: CASSIDREDGYTF. Here the CDR3 DNA reads TGTGCCAGCAGCATCGACAGGGAGGATGGCTACACCTTC.

There are a few counts of this clonotype. In nucleotides, the CDR3 is TGTGCCAGCAGTGAAGTCGGACAGGGAAATGGCTACACCTTC. Amino acids: CASSEVGQGNGYTF. The chain recombines TRBV25-1 with TRBJ1-2; 8 positions agree with TRBD1. The CDR3 totals 14 residues. Germline values: CDR1 MGHDK, CDR2 SYGVNS. Trimming at V came to 2 bases and at J to 6 bases, leaving 5 bases not matched to a gene.

The table lists this clonotype with a few counts. This chain joins TRBV11-2 and TRBJ2-7; D remains ambiguous. In germline, CDR1 is SGHAT, CDR2 FQNNGV. The CDR3 runs 14 residues. V was shortened by 1 base and J by 1 base, with 8 bases between the two germline ends. Here the CDR3 DNA reads TGTGCCAGCAGCTTAGCGTGGGGATCCTACGAGCAGTACTTC. This sequence encodes CASSLAWGSYEQYF.

This clonotype has only a few counts. The rearrangement joins TRBV6-2 or TRBV6-3 to TRBJ2-4; no definite D call. The length of the CDR3 is 13 residues. V lost 10 bases to trimming and J lost 0 bases, with 10 bases between them. Germline lookup yields CDR1 MNHEY and CDR2 SVGEGT. CDR3 in amino acids: CATRGLAKNIQYF. CDR3 bases: TGTGCCACACGTGGGCTAGCCAAAAACATTCAGTACTTC.

In this sample, this clonotype turned up many times. This chain joins TRBV7-6 and TRBJ2-5; 7 bases are shared with TRBD1. The CDR3 is 16 amino acids. CDR1 SGHVS and CDR2 FNYEAQ come from the germline V gene. The J segment lost 1 base and the V segment lost 5 bases, leaving 10 bases of the junction unmatched. This chain's CDR3 is CASSKGTVNLQETQYF. The CDR3, as DNA: TGTGCCAGCAGCAAAGGGACAGTCAACCTCCAAGAGACCCAGTACTTC.

This clonotype has just a few counts. The genes are TRBV9 and TRBJ2-7, with 14 bases aligning to TRBD2. V shed 0 bases, J shed 6 bases, and the junction held 8 bases outside the gene matches. The germline CDR1 and CDR2 sequences are SGDLS and YYNGEE. The CDR3 sequence is 17 residues long. The CDR3 DNA sequence: TGTGCCAGCAGCGTAGCTACTGGTGGGACTAGCGGGGGCGAGCAGTACTTC. It translates to CASSVATGGTSGGEQYF.

This clonotype was detected many times. The V call is TRBV12-3 or TRBV12-4, the J call TRBJ2-1, with D perhaps TRBD1 (6 bases). V was trimmed by 6 bases and J by 5 bases, leaving 23 bases between them. CDR3 length: 17 amino acids. The CDR3 DNA follows: TGTGCCAGCAGCAGAATGGCCGGGACATACTATAACAATGAGCAGTTCTTC. It translates to CASSRMAGTYYNNEQFF.

This rearrangement joins TRBV4-3 to TRBJ2-3, with 7 bases that match TRBD2. The CDR3 covers 16 residues. Per the germline V gene, CDR1 is LGHNA and CDR2 is YSLEER. V gave up 5 bases and J gave up 1 base; unmatched junction bases: 9. The DNA for the CDR3 is TGCGCCAGCAGCGCCTCATGGGCGGGGGGCACAGATACGCAGTATTTT. Amino acid sequence: CASSASWAGGTDTQYF.

The rearrangement uses TRBV20-1 and TRBJ1-1; 7 nucleotides agree with TRBD1. This CDR3 has 13 residues. The germline V gene encodes CDR1 DFQATT and CDR2 SNEGSKA (reference sequence). Unmatched junction bases numbered 5, after V lost 6 bases and J lost 1 base. The CDR3 region has the DNA TGCAGTGCCCAGGGACAGCCGAACACTGAAGCTTTCTTT. Its translation is CSAQGQPNTEAFF.

This chain connects TRBV12-3 or TRBV12-4 to TRBJ2-2; D remains ambiguous. V lost 3 bases, J lost 3 bases, and 11 bases lay in between. The CDR3 spans 15 residues. The CDR3 spells CASSFDKVYTGELFF. The CDR3 region has the DNA TGTGCCAGCAGTTTTGATAAGGTGTACACCGGGGAGCTGTTTTTT.

This clonotype was picked up many times. The rearrangement joins TRBV4-2 to TRBJ2-2; TRBD1 or TRBD2 may be the D gene (5 bases each). The germline V and J ends were trimmed by 3 bases and 7 bases, with 15 bases remaining between them. CDR1 and CDR2 (germline): LGHNA, YNFKEQ. This CDR3 region has 15 residues. DNA of the CDR3: TGTGCCAGCAGCCAGAGAACCCGGGGCGGCGGGGAGCTGTTTTTT. The encoded protein is CASSQRTRGGGELFF.

The table lists this clonotype with a few counts. The CDR3 sequence: CSARGGILGSPLHF. CDR3 sequence (DNA): TGCAGTGCTAGGGGGGGCATTCTAGGTTCACCCCTCCACTTT. The rearrangement joins TRBV20-1 to TRBJ1-6, with D possibly TRBD1 on 6 matching bases. Trimming cost V 3 bases and J 9 bases, with 15 bases left between them. In germline, CDR1 is DFQATT, CDR2 SNEGSKA (reference sequence). The CDR3 spans 14 residues.

The sample holds a few counts of this clonotype. The gene calls are TRBV5-5 and TRBJ2-5; D could derive from TRBD1 or TRBD2 (6 bases each). V was cut by 0 bases and J by 2 bases, with 14 bases left in between. The CDR3 is 16 amino acids. Germline V gene data show CDR1 as SGHKS and CDR2 as YYEKEE (reference sequence). DNA for the CDR3: TGTGCCAGCAGCTTGGATCCGGGGGCGAGACAAGAGACCCAGTACTTC. Translated: CASSLDPGARQETQYF.

This clonotype has at least ten counts. The V call is TRBV15, the J call TRBJ2-1, with D unclear. CDR3 size: 16 residues. CDR1 is LNHNV and CDR2 is YYDKDF in the germline V gene (reference sequence). V was cut by 4 bases and J by 4 bases, with 17 bases left in between. This CDR3 is CATSTGDVGIYNEQFF. DNA for the CDR3: TGTGCCACCAGCACCGGAGATGTGGGGATTTACAATGAGCAGTTCTTC.

This clonotype was observed a handful of times. The rearrangement joins TRBV5-1 to TRBJ1-1, with TRBD1 matching over 8 bases. The CDR3 runs to 15 residues. CDR1 is SGHRS, CDR2 YFSETQ, per germline. The V gene end was trimmed by 1 base and the J gene end by 3 bases; junction bases not matched to a gene: 5. The CDR3 protein is CASSLKVTGDTEAFF. The CDR3 DNA reads as TGCGCCAGCAGCTTGAAGGTGACAGGGGACACTGAAGCTTTCTTT.

J is TRBJ1-2 and V is TRBV6-5; the D gene is possibly TRBD1 (6 bases). V lost 4 bases and J 1 base, leaving 13 bases between the germline ends. The CDR3 has 15 residues. Germline V gene lookup returns CDR1 MNHEY and CDR2 SVGAGI. CDR3 DNA: TGTGCCAGCAGTTCCAAACGGACAGTTAACTATGGCTACACCTTC. It is translated as CASSSKRTVNYGYTF.

This clonotype was picked up many times. One end of the junction varies from germline; a read error may be responsible. The chain employs TRBV14 and TRBJ2-7; no firm D call. This CDR3 spans 11 amino acids. Per the germline V gene, CDR1 is SGHDN and CDR2 is FVKESK. This CDR3 is CASSQSSEQYF. In nucleotides, the CDR3 is TGTGCCAGCAGCCAATCCTCCGAGCAGTACTTC.

This clonotype was seen many times. The CDR3 sequence is CSASPGIGETQYF. CDR3 bases: TGCAGTGCTAGTCCAGGGATTGGCGAGACCCAGTACTTC. V gene TRBV20-1 combines with J gene TRBJ2-5, with D tentatively TRBD1 (5 bases). Germline values: CDR1 DFQATT, CDR2 SNEGSKA (reference sequence). The CDR3 contains 13 residues. Trimming cost V 3 bases and J 5 bases, with 13 bases left between them.